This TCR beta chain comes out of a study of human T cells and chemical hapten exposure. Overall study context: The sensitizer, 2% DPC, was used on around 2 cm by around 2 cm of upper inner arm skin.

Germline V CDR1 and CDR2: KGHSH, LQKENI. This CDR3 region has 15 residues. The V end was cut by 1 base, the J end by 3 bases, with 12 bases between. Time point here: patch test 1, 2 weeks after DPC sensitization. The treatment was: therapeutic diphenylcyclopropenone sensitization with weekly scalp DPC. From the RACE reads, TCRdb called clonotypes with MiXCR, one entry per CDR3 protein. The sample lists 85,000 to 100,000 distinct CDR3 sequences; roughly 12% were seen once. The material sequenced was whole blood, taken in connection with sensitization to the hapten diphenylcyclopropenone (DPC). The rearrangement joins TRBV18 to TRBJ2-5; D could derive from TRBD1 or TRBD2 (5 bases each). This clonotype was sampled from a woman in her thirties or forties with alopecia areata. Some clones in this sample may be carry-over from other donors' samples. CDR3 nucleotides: TGTGCCAGCTCACCACTTACGGGACCTAAAGAGACCCAGTACTTC. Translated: CASSPLTGPKETQYF. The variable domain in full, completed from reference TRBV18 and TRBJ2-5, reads NAGVMQNPRHLVRRRGQEARLRCSPMKGHSHVYWYRQLPEEGLKFMVYLQKENIIDESGMPKERFSAEFPKEGPSILRIQQVVRGDSAAYFCASSPLTGPKETQYFGPGTRLLVL.